This TCR beta chain was obtained from a study of monozygotic twins with inflammatory bowel disease. TCRdb reprocessed the 5' RACE reads, with one entry per CDR3 protein and no DNA. The table lists approximately 400,000 distinct CDR3 sequences. The CDR3 has 12 amino acids. The germline CDR1 and CDR2 sequences are KGHDR and SFDVKD. Notes on the study in general: Differing immunosuppressive treatments may have added variability to patient repertoires.

A word on this clonotype: Its antigen is still unknown.

V usage is TRBV24-1 and J usage is TRBJ2-3. Sample: blood. The clonotype comes from a human donor with ulcerative colitis or Crohn's disease, or a healthy co-twin of an affected twin (not recorded which). CDR3: CATSDSLGTQYF.